The present T cell receptor beta chain was sequenced within a study of blood T cell repertoires in COVID-19 (dated by TCRdb to the early 2020s). Background for the entire study: Samples covering the acute and convalescent phases of COVID-19 were provided by collaborators in the United States, Italy and Spain. Samples were obtained from the ongoing ImmuneRACE study (first 160 participants) and from roughly 1,300 subjects provided by 6 global collaborators. The material from the prospective study consisted of cDNA or gDNA derived from T cells, B-cell-depleted T cells, or PBMCs. Nearly every sample came with metadata listing a de-identified subject ID, COVID-19 status, age in years and sex. A freely available public database, intended as a resource for researchers studying the immune response to SARS-CoV-2, is where the repertoires were released. HLA class I and class II types, where available, came from metadata supplied by the sample provider rather than from assay-based typing. Deeply sampled blood TCRbeta repertoires from subjects exposed to, actively infected with, or recovered from COVID-19 were included in the dataset.

The full study reports these points: How much clinical and demographic metadata was included differed by source and by participant, and the metadata was provided uncurated.

Concerning this clone: Which antigen it targets is not known. No much larger clone is present one base from it, and per-base qualities are unavailable.

The immunoSEQ Assay, a bias-controlled multiplex PCR, was used to amplify TCRbeta CDR3 regions from genomic DNA. As for the authors' bioinformatics: Nucleated cell counts per sample were estimated from amplification of reference gene primers within the assay. To quantify the absolute abundance of each unique TCRbeta CDR3 rearrangement, sequence reads were collapsed and filtered. Productive Simpson clonality was computed per sample as the square root of Simpson's diversity index over productive rearrangements. Drawn from immuneACCESS, this table holds only the in-frame rearrangements with V and J called that TCRdb kept. Clones are partly lost; checked studies trace under half to an unresolved V gene and leave the rest unexplained. D and trimming come from the DNA, and the V and J calls and clone size come from that table. The sample table shows roughly 250,000 clones, and more than 70% are seen once. Clones ranked in the top ten supply 2% to 2.5% of the sample.

Samples from volunteer blood donors who had recovered from COVID-19 were contributed by a second Seattle source. Each collaborating institution followed its own protocols to collect whole blood in K2EDTA tubes. For TCRbeta analysis, collaborators shipped samples as frozen whole blood, isolated PBMCs, or DNA extracted from either of those sample types. V is cut back by 2 bases and J by 7 bases, with 19 bases in the junction unmatched. The CDR3 goes from the cysteine to the phenylalanine over 20 residues. Solely the CDR3 DNA is kept, with 60 bases framed from the first base. The germline V gene gives CDR1 as MNHEY and CDR2 as SVGEGT.

The TCR comes from a woman between 40 and 55 years old who had recovered from COVID-19. Material: peripheral blood. Recombination connected TRBV6-2 or TRBV6-3 to TRBJ2-2, with 10 middle bases fitting TRBD2. CDR3 reads: CASSYAIVTKGTSVFGELFF. The nucleotide sequence reads TGTGCCAGCAGTTACGCCATCGTAACGAAAGGGACTAGCGTATTCGGGGAGCTGTTTTTT.